One and the same sample provided the 24 T cell receptor beta chains below, sequenced in a study of T cell responses to AZD1222 COVID-19 vaccine. The assay was immunoSEQ multiplex PCR, and TCRdb's table has in-frame clones only and misses some. The profile shows some 200,000 clones, roughly 92% of them singletons. Material: peripheral blood, obtained 28 days after the second AZD1222 dose. The receptors derive from an adult who received the AZD1222 COVID-19 vaccine.

The chain joins TRBV6-6 to TRBJ2-1; 11 nucleotides agree with TRBD2. The CDR3 is 15 residues long. Germline trimming cut 0 bases from V and 7 bases from J; bases unmatched to any gene: 2. Germline V lookup: CDR1 MNHNY, CDR2 SVGAGI (reference sequence). CDR3 nucleotides: TGTGCCAGCAGTTACTCGGGACTAGCGGTGAATGAGCAGTTCTTC. Protein: CASSYSGLAVNEQFF.

The rearrangement uses TRBV21-1 and TRBJ2-5; the tabulated D call, TRBD2, remains unverified against the DNA. TRBV21-1 constitutes a pseudogene. The CDR3 covers 13 residues. The CDR3 sequence is CARSSGVSETQYF. The CDR3 DNA reads TGTGCCAGATCTAGCGGGGTATCGGAGACCCAGTACTTC.

Here the CDR3 reads CASSQDGGLLSYEQYF. The CDR3 nucleotides read TGTGCCAGCAGCCAAGATGGGGGACTACTCTCCTACGAGCAGTACTTC. The chain uses TRBV4-2 and TRBJ2-7, with 7 bases fitting TRBD2. V lost 0 bases to trimming and J lost 0 bases; unmatched junction nucleotides: 5. This CDR3 has 16 amino acids. CDR1 is LGHNA, CDR2 YNFKEQ, per germline.

The rearrangement uses TRBV14 and TRBJ2-7, with D maybe TRBD1 (6 bases). V lost 4 bases and J lost 1, with 11 bases in between. CDR1 and CDR2 from the germline V gene are SGHDN and FVKESK. The CDR3 runs to 14 residues. This CDR3 is CASSPGQLSYEQYF. In DNA, the CDR3 is TGTGCCAGCAGCCCAGGACAGCTTTCCTACGAGCAGTACTTC.

The rearrangement uses TRBV6-1 and TRBJ1-5; the D gene is possibly TRBD1 (5 bases). The CDR3 totals 12 residues. Looked up from germline, CDR1 is MNHNS and CDR2 is SASEGT. Trimming pared 5 bases from V and 7 bases from J, leaving 9 bases between. CDR3 sequence: CASSPGSQPQHF. The CDR3 coding sequence is TGTGCCAGCAGTCCAGGGTCCCAGCCCCAGCATTTT.

V usage is TRBV3-1 (or the pseudogene TRBV3-2) and J usage is TRBJ2-1; 9 bases agree with TRBD2. The CDR3 is 16 amino acids. The germline V gene encodes CDR1 LGHDT and CDR2 YNNKEL (reference sequence). The ends lost 2 bases at V and 8 bases at J; junction bases unmatched: 10. Written as DNA, the CDR3 is TGTGCCAGCAGCCAACGAAGCGGGAGGAGGGGTCATGAGCAGTTCTTC. This codes for CASSQRSGRRGHEQFF.

The chain recombines TRBV19 with TRBJ2-2; a possible D gene is TRBD1 (5 bases). Looked up from germline, CDR1 is LNHDA and CDR2 is SQIVND (reference sequence). Trimming removed 5 bases at V and 1 base at J, with 11 bases between. The CDR3 contains 15 residues. The CDR3 spells CASSPRVLNTGELFF. In DNA, the CDR3 is TGTGCCAGTAGTCCCAGGGTCTTGAACACCGGGGAGCTGTTTTTT.

The chain carries TRBV20-1 and TRBJ2-1, with D possibly called TRBD1 or TRBD2 (5 bases each). V lost 3 bases to trimming and J lost 1 base, with 13 bases between them. This CDR3 spans 15 amino acids. Germline lookup yields CDR1 DFQATT and CDR2 SNEGSKA (reference sequence). CDR3 in DNA: TGCAGTGCTAGTCAATCGGGACGGTCCTACAATGAGCAGTTCTTC. Encoded protein: CSASQSGRSYNEQFF.

V and J are TRBV27 and TRBJ2-1; D unresolved. V lost 5 bases and J 6 bases, leaving 17 bases between the germline ends. Per the germline V gene, CDR1 is MNHEY and CDR2 is SMNVEV (reference sequence). The CDR3 contains 15 residues. The CDR3 region is CASSDPTRIVNEQFF. CDR3 coding DNA: TGTGCCAGCAGTGACCCCACAAGGATTGTCAATGAGCAGTTCTTC.

The chain uses TRBV28 and TRBJ1-4; no reliable D call. This CDR3 spans 15 amino acids. Germline values: CDR1 MDHEN, CDR2 SYDVKM. Trimming took off 6 bases at V and 2 bases at J, with 13 bases between the two ends. CDR3 in amino acids: CASSPWAGTNEKLFF. Written as DNA, the CDR3 is TGTGCCAGCAGCCCGTGGGCTGGTACTAATGAAAAACTGTTTTTT.

The chain is built from TRBV9 and TRBJ1-6; D might be TRBD1 (5 bases). This CDR3 region has 19 residues. V dropped 3 bases and J dropped 0 bases, with 19 bases sitting between them. CDR1 and CDR2 (germline): SGDLS, YYNGEE. CDR3: CASSARKGTGSSYNSPLHF. CDR3 bases: TGTGCCAGCAGCGCCCGCAAGGGGACGGGAAGCTCCTATAATTCACCCCTCCACTTT. The full variable domain, with the rest looked up from reference TRBV9 and TRBJ1-6, is DSGVTQTPKHLITATGQRVTLRCSPRSGDLSVYWYQQSLDQGLQFLIQYYNGEERAKGNILERFSAQQFPDLHSELNLSSLELGDSALYFCASSARKGTGSSYNSPLHFGNGTRLTVT.

This clone is a singleton in its sample. V is TRBV3-1 (or the pseudogene TRBV3-2) and J is TRBJ2-3, with 7 nucleotides matching TRBD2. CDR1 and CDR2 from the germline V gene are LGHDT and YNNKEL (reference sequence). The CDR3 runs 16 residues. V was clipped by 4 bases and J by 2 bases; unmatched bases: 9. CDR3 loop: CASSPWESGDTDTQYF. The CDR3, as DNA: TGTGCCAGCAGCCCATGGGAAAGCGGGGACACAGATACGCAGTATTTT.

The V and J genes are TRBV5-4 and TRBJ2-3; D is unclear. The CDR3 has 14 amino acids. With 2 bases removed from V and 0 bases from J, the gap between germline ends came to 7 bases. Germline values: CDR1 SGHNT, CDR2 YYREEE (reference sequence). The CDR3 nucleotides read TGTGCCAGCAGCTTTGAATACAGCACAGATACGCAGTATTTT. Translating gives CASSFEYSTDTQYF.

The V and J genes are TRBV18 and TRBJ2-1; D call uncertain. Germline lookup yields CDR1 KGHSH and CDR2 LQKENI. V gave up 1 base and J gave up 7 bases, with 8 bases separating them. The CDR3 consists of 13 residues. Here the CDR3 reads CASSPQDGNEQFF. The CDR3 nucleotides read TGTGCCAGCTCACCACAGGACGGAAATGAGCAGTTCTTC.

The chain has TRBV14 and TRBJ2-5, with D uncertain. The germline V gene encodes CDR1 SGHDN and CDR2 FVKESK. Trimming left V 9 bases short and J 5 bases short, with 4 bases between. The CDR3 has 9 amino acids. CDR3 sequence reads: CARDETQYF. CDR3 coding DNA: TGTGCCAGAGACGAGACCCAGTACTTC.

The rearrangement links TRBV27 to TRBJ1-5; D possibly corresponds to TRBD1 (5 bases). Trimming cost V 0 bases and J 0 bases, with 9 bases left between them. CDR1 and CDR2 (germline): MNHEY, SMNVEV (reference sequence). The CDR3 consists of 16 residues. CDR3 sequence: CASSLSWGGSNQPQHF. CDR3 coding DNA: TGTGCCAGCAGTTTATCATGGGGGGGTAGCAATCAGCCCCAGCATTTT.

The DNA of the CDR3 is TGCGCCAGCAGTCCCGGGGGTTCTGGAAACACCATATATTTT. Protein sequence: CASSPGGSGNTIYF. The V gene is TRBV10-1, the J gene TRBJ1-3; D perhaps matches TRBD1 (5 bases). In germline, CDR1 is WNHNN, CDR2 SYGVQD (reference sequence). V was trimmed by 5 bases and J by 1 base, leaving 9 bases between them. The CDR3 loop spans 14 amino acids.

The chain links TRBV3-1 (or the pseudogene TRBV3-2) to TRBJ1-1; maybe TRBD1 (5 bases). Looked up from germline, CDR1 is LGHDT and CDR2 is YNNKEL (reference sequence). The CDR3 is 14 residues long. Trimming removed 0 bases from V and 7 bases from J, with 12 bases in between. The CDR3 bases are TGTGCCAGCAGCCAAGATAGTGGGAGGGGTGAAGCTTTCTTT. This translates into CASSQDSGRGEAFF.

This chain uses TRBV12-3 or TRBV12-4 with TRBJ2-1; D gene unclear. The CDR3 has 12 amino acids. Trimming took 8 bases from V and 6 from J, leaving 11 bases between them. This CDR3 is CASRGNLNEQFF. The DNA for the CDR3 is TGTGCCAGCCGAGGAAATCTCAATGAGCAGTTCTTC.

The genes are TRBV19 and TRBJ2-1; TRBD2 might be the D (5 bases). Trimming took 7 bases from V and 6 from J, leaving 16 bases between them. Germline V gene sequence: CDR1 LNHDA, CDR2 SQIVND (reference sequence). The CDR3 length is 14 residues. The CDR3 is CASMWRLSSNEQFF. In nucleotides, the CDR3 is TGTGCCAGTATGTGGCGACTAAGCAGCAATGAGCAGTTCTTC. Variable domain in full (rest from reference TRBV19 and TRBJ2-1): DGGITQSPKYLFRKEGQNVTLSCEQNLNHDAMYWYRQDPGQGLRLIYYSQIVNDFQKGDIAEGYSVSREKKESFPLTVTSAQKNPTAFYLCASMWRLSSNEQFFGPGTRLTVL.

The CDR3 loop reads CASSWGRGTNQPQHF. CDR3 DNA sequence: TGTGCCAGCTCCTGGGGCAGGGGGACTAATCAGCCCCAGCATTTT. V and J are TRBV18 and TRBJ1-5; 7 bases agree with TRBD1. This CDR3 region has 15 residues. Trimming cost V 6 bases and J 4 bases; bases outside gene matches: 9. Per germline, CDR1 KGHSH and CDR2 LQKENI.

This chain joins TRBV9 and TRBJ2-6; TRBD1 is a possible D gene (5 bases). The CDR3 length is 16 residues. Germline CDR1 and CDR2: SGDLS and YYNGEE. V gave up 0 bases and J gave up 0 bases, with 7 bases separating them. Here the CDR3 reads CASSVEGSSGANVLTF. The CDR3 DNA reads TGTGCCAGCAGCGTAGAGGGGTCCTCTGGGGCCAACGTCCTGACTTTC.

V and J are TRBV19 and TRBJ1-1; perhaps TRBD1 as D (5 bases). Trimming stripped 5 bases from V and 1 base from J, with 8 bases between. The CDR3 runs to 13 residues. Germline V CDR1 and CDR2: LNHDA, SQIVND (reference sequence). This CDR3 is CASSGHANTEAFF. The DNA of the CDR3 is TGTGCCAGTAGTGGACACGCGAACACTGAAGCTTTCTTT.

The chain carries TRBV5-1 and TRBJ1-4; D gene uncertain. The CDR3 has 14 amino acids. Trimming pared 2 bases from V and 8 bases from J, leaving 13 bases between. The germline gives CDR1 SGHRS, CDR2 YFSETQ. CDR3 region: CASSFDGVQEKLFF. The CDR3 bases are TGCGCCAGCAGCTTTGATGGGGTGCAGGAAAAACTGTTTTTT. The full variable domain, rest sourced from reference TRBV5-1 and TRBJ1-4, is KAGVTQTPRYLIKTRGQQVTLSCSPISGHRSVSWYQQTPGQGLQFLFEYFSETQRNKGNFPGRFSGRQFSNSRSEMNVSTLELGDSALYLCASSFDGVQEKLFFGSGTQLSVL.